This entry is about one TCR beta chain. Its antigen remains unidentified. The sample comes from a study of blood T cells in healthy people across ages. The CDR3 length is 12 residues. Looked up from germline, CDR1 is SGHDT and CDR2 is YYEEEE. Trimming took 2 bases from V and 7 from J, leaving 8 bases between them. Notes on the study in general: Naive CD4+ cells and diversity were both higher in long-lived donors than in aged donors.

Through a sample-barcoded 5' primer and a J-beta primer mix, a second PCR was run for roughly 6 to 11 cycles. TCRdb re-analysed the 5' RACE reads in MiXCR, keeping a single row per CDR3 protein. Of hundreds of thousands of distinct CDR3 sequences listed, about 20% are singletons. The J gene is TRBJ2-3, the V gene TRBV5-6; D unresolved. The TCR comes from a man between 65 and 79 years old in good health. Sequences were obtained from blood. CDR3 sequence: CASSFLTNTQYF. In nucleotides, the CDR3 is TGTGCCAGCAGCTTTTTGACAAATACGCAGTATTTT.